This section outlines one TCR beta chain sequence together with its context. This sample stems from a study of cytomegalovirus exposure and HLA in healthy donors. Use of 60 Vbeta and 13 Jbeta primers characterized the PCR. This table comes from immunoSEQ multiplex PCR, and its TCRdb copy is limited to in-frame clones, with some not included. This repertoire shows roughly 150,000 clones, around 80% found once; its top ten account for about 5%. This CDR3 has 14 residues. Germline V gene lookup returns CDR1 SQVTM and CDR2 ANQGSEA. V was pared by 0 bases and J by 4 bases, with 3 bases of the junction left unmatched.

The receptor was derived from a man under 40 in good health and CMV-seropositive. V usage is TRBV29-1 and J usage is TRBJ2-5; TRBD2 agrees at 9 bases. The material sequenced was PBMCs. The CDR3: CSVEDGGLAETQYF. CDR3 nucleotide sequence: TGCAGCGTTGAAGATGGGGGACTAGCAGAGACCCAGTACTTC.